This TCR beta chain was observed in a study of shared clonotypes between healthy human individuals (dated by TCRdb to 2018 to 2020). At the level of the whole study: The cohort comprised a couple of women and a few men aged 18 to 49 years. To increase sequencing depth and limit assay-specific biases, TCR repertoire library preparation and sequencing were carried out by different laboratories using diverse techniques. For each donor, CD4 naive and CD4 memory were each given three plates, CD8 naive was given two plates, and CD8 memory was given one plate. Each donor's leukapheresis produced roughly between roughly 0.85 and 10 billion PBMCs. Blood TCR repertoires of about 5 healthy adults were deeply sequenced to estimate repertoire size and the extent of clonotype sharing between individuals.

Paper-wide results and their limitations: Sampling was restricted to blood, and TCR repertoires in tissue are likely to differ from TCR repertoires in blood. The small number of donors limited the genetic and exposure-history diversity represented. Even with the large sequencing depth, rarefaction of the sorted-subset datasets indicated that sequencing was incomplete. Compared with non-shared clonotypes, the clonotypes found in all four sorted-subset donors had higher generation probabilities. Estimated clonotype richness was generally larger for naive than for memory subsets. Based on pairwise subsampling, the degree of clonotype sharing among donors was expected to be affected by sequencing depth. When a few donors were compared, the shared fraction of clonotypes was approximately 5% for naive CD4, 3.5% to 4% for naive CD8, 2% to 2.5% for memory CD4, and 0.4% for memory CD8.

The donors were healthy, HIV-negative adults who had no recently reported acute infections or vaccinations. Every donor was a Caucasian adult living in Nashville, Tennessee, USA. CD4+ T cells were enriched by magnetic negative selection; naive cells were then positively selected on CD45RA, and the negative fraction formed the memory subset. Blood was obtained by leukapheresis, after which PBMCs were separated by Ficoll-Histopaque density gradient centrifugation and cryopreserved in liquid nitrogen vapor phase. Purity and quantity of every magnetically sorted T cell population were checked by analytical flow cytometry. Genomic DNA was isolated from each sorted fraction and quantified by UV absorbance on a Nanodrop 2000c. From its cysteine to its phenylalanine, the CDR3 spans 16 amino acids. The entry retains the CDR3 DNA only, 48 bases that are in frame from base 1. Per the germline V gene, SGDLS is the CDR1 and YYNGEE is the CDR2. From V the trimming removes 3 bases and from J it removes 7 bases, while the gene matches leave 12 bases of the junction unaccounted for.

Using the deep immunoSEQ assay, TCR CDR3 regions were amplified from genomic DNA by multiplex PCR. For each cell subset, the extracted genomic DNA was distributed evenly across all wells of several immunoSEQ 96-well plates, and each plate served as one replicate. For sorted subsets, around 200 ng genomic DNA, equal to some 28,000 T cell genomes, was loaded into each replicate PCR. Purified libraries were measured with a Qubit 3.0 fluorometer, size-checked on a Bioanalyzer 2100, and measured again with the KAPA Library Quantification kit. Each immunoSEQ 96-well plate was sequenced on its own single-read 150-cycle Illumina NextSeq 550 flow cell. On the study's bioinformatics: Because the immunoSEQ output included only junctional sequences and no quality scores, the filtering could not be the same as the filtering used for full-length reads. To assign V/J genes and CDR3, sequences were annotated against IMGT germline references using PyIR, a Python wrapper for IgBLAST v1.9. Reads with weak V/J assignments (E-value above 1e-6), missing CDR3, stop codons, out-of-frame junctions, or ambiguous translated residues were removed. A V3J clonotype was defined by an identical inferred V gene, J gene, and CDR3 amino acid sequence. The percentage overlap between two repertoires was calculated by dividing the number of shared unique clonotypes by the size of the smaller repertoire. Three approaches were used to assess repertoire richness: RTK rarefaction, the Chao1 estimator, and Recon v2.1 estimates of unobserved clonotypes. For all TCRbeta clonotypes obtained by the gDNA method from a few donors, generation probabilities were computed with OLGA. In TCRdb, the immuneACCESS table is reduced to in-frame sequences with V and J assigned. These tables do not hold every clone; where another copy was compared, an unresolved V gene accounts for under half, and the others remain unexplained. V and J calls and clone size follow that table, whereas D and trimming were derived from the DNA. The sample records roughly 2.6 million clones, approximately 92% of which are singletons. About 0.13% of the sample belongs to the ten largest clones.

A word on this clone: Its antigen has not been determined. Base-call qualities are not available, and no considerably larger clone is one nucleotide away.

The chain employs TRBV9 and TRBJ2-2; 7 bases in the junction line up with TRBD1. This TCR was sampled from a man between 18 and 35 years old in good health. The sample taken for sequencing was naive CD4+ T cells sorted from blood. In the paper's terms, the cell subset or site label means: CD45RA+ positively selected. The sequence in DNA is TGTGCCAGCAGCGCAGAGACCGACAGGGCTATCGGGGAGCTGTTTTTT. This encodes CASSAETDRAIGELFF. The variable domain in full, with residues beyond the CDR3 obtained from the reference TRBV9 and TRBJ2-2 genes, is DSGVTQTPKHLITATGQRVTLRCSPRSGDLSVYWYQQSLDQGLQFLIQYYNGEERAKGNILERFSAQQFPDLHSELNLSSLELGDSALYFCASSAETDRAIGELFFGEGSRLTVL.